These 7 T cell receptor beta chains share one sample of origin, sequenced in a study of beta chain features in type 1 diabetes. Sequenced material consisted of expressed TCRB transcripts (all of the isolated RNA was reverse transcribed). Generated by immunoSEQ multiplex PCR, the TCRdb table keeps only in-frame clones and is missing some. In the table there are around 140,000 clones, around 9.3% of which are singletons. Input material: naive CD4+ T cells from blood. These receptors were obtained from a man aged 18 to 30 in good health.

The chain carries TRBV4-3 and TRBJ1-3; a weak D match, TRBD1 (5 bases). Germline V lookup: CDR1 LGHNA, CDR2 YSLEER. This CDR3 comprises 15 residues. The V end was cut by 0 bases, the J end by 3 bases, with 9 bases between. The CDR3 bases are TGCGCCAGCAGCCAAGATGGGGCTCTTGGAAACACCATATATTTT. It encodes CASSQDGALGNTIYF.

This clone came up a few times. J is TRBJ2-7 and V is TRBV6-1; D might be TRBD2 (5 bases). The V end lost 1 base, the J end lost 2 bases, and 12 bases lay between the germline ends. Germline V gene data show CDR1 as MNHNS and CDR2 as SASEGT. This CDR3 contains 15 residues. The CDR3 DNA is TGTGCCAGCAGTGAAGAGGGCAGGACTCCCTACGAGCAGTACTTC. Amino acids: CASSEEGRTPYEQYF.

This clone appeared a few times. The chain couples TRBV30 to TRBJ1-4; the D gene is possibly TRBD1 (5 bases). V shed 2 bases and J shed 8 bases, with 21 bases lying between them. The CDR3 is 16 residues long. Germline CDR1 and CDR2: GTSNPN and SVGIG (reference sequence). The CDR3 loop reads CAWSSAGRRVEEKLFF. The CDR3 DNA sequence: TGTGCCTGGAGTTCTGCGGGACGGCGAGTAGAAGAAAAACTGTTTTTT.

This chain connects TRBV29-1 to TRBJ2-7; a weak D match, TRBD2 (5 bases). CDR1 and CDR2 (germline): SQVTM, ANQGSEA. Trimming took 4 bases from V and 7 from J, leaving 14 bases between them. This CDR3 comprises 12 residues. In DNA form, the CDR3 reads TGCAGCGTTGTGAGGGAAAGTAAAGAGCAGTACTTC. Translating it yields CSVVRESKEQYF.

V usage is TRBV7-9 and J usage is TRBJ1-1; 11 nucleotides line up with TRBD1. Losses at the gene ends were 5 bases for V and 4 bases for J; bases not matched to a gene: 6. The CDR3 is 15 amino acids. The germline CDR1 and CDR2 sequences are SEHNR and FQNEAQ (reference sequence). CDR3 coding DNA: TGTGCCAGCAGCCCGTGGACAGGGGGCCGCACTGAAGCTTTCTTT. Amino acids: CASSPWTGGRTEAFF.

Only a few counts were recorded for this clone. The V call is TRBV19, the J call TRBJ2-7; 9 bases align to TRBD1. The V segment lost 8 bases and the J segment 1 base; nucleotides outside the gene matches: 6. The CDR3 has 14 amino acids. Germline V CDR1 and CDR2: LNHDA, SQIVND (reference sequence). CDR3 sequence: CASRLGTGSYEQYF. The CDR3 nucleotides read TGTGCCAGTCGTCTCGGGACAGGGTCCTACGAGCAGTACTTC.

This clone was seen many times. This sequence joins TRBV9 and TRBJ2-5; D is perhaps TRBD1 (6 bases). Germline V gives CDR1 SGDLS, CDR2 YYNGEE. The CDR3 is 13 amino acids. V gave up 4 bases and J gave up 1 base, with 8 bases separating them. DNA of the CDR3: TGTGCCAGCAGCAGGACAGCCCAAGAGACCCAGTACTTC. Translating it yields CASSRTAQETQYF.